The present T cell receptor (beta chain) was sequenced within a study of CD8 T cells in ankylosing spondylitis. The study's findings and limits: Reportedly, matched ankylosing spondylitis synovial fluid was significantly enriched for disease-linked clones. Made up of eight or nine highly homologous variants, a TCR beta motif appeared characteristic of ankylosing spondylitis blood. Some of these motif variants have turned up before, in reports on reactive arthritis synovial fluid and blood.

Preparation of TCR beta libraries was done by quantitative 5'-RACE with molecular barcodes. Using its own MiXCR run on the 5' RACE reads, TCRdb lists one record per CDR3 protein. The sample carries about 190,000 distinct CDR3 sequences, under 15% recorded once. Details on this clonotype: Its antigen is still unknown.

Germline V lookup: CDR1 DFQATT, CDR2 SNEGSKA (reference sequence). CDR3 length: 13 amino acids. V gave up 2 bases and J gave up 1 base, with 7 bases separating them. The chain combines TRBV20-1 with TRBJ2-3; D is unclear. The TCR originated in a female donor with ankylosing spondylitis or in good health (not recorded which). Sequenced material: blood, either unsorted or a sorted T cell fraction (not recorded which). CDR3 sequence: CSARLEGTDTQYF. The CDR3 coding sequence is TGCAGTGCTAGACTCGAGGGCACAGATACGCAGTATTTT.